One and the same sample provided the 4 T cell receptor beta chains below, sequenced in a study of blood T cells in healthy people across ages. The second PCR ran about 6 to 12 cycles with a sample-barcoded 5' primer and J-beta primers. Each CDR3 protein is one row after TCRdb ran MiXCR on the 5' RACE reads. The sample includes some 320,000 distinct CDR3 sequences, less than 30% of them seen just once. Sequenced material: blood. These receptors were obtained from an older woman in good health.

This chain connects TRBV27 to TRBJ2-1; D uncertain. Deletions cut 2 bases from V and 9 bases from J, with 17 bases between. The CDR3 covers 15 residues. From germline, CDR1 is MNHEY and CDR2 SMNVEV (reference sequence). The CDR3 here is CASSLGVTGPGEQFF. CDR3 in DNA: TGTGCCAGCAGTTTAGGGGTAACGGGCCCCGGTGAGCAGTTCTTC.

Concerning this clonotype: Germline is not matched at one junction end, which may reflect a read error. This sequence joins TRBV2 and TRBJ2-1, with TRBD1 as a possible D gene (6 bases). The CDR3 covers 14 residues. Germline CDR1 is SNHLY and CDR2 is FYNNEI. CDR3 amino acids: CASREGGSYNEQFF. The CDR3 nucleotides are TGTGCCAGCAGAGAAGGGGGCTCCTACAATGAGCAGTTCTTC. Complete variable domain (other parts from reference TRBV2 and TRBJ2-1): EPEVTQTPSHQVTQMGQEVILRCVPISNHLYFYWYRQILGQKVEFLVSFYNNEISEKSEIFDDQFSVERPDGSNFTLKIRSTKLEDSAMYFCASREGGSYNEQFFGPGTRLTVL.

Only a few counts were recorded for this clonotype. Mismatch with germline at one junction end may stem from a read error. The chain links TRBV14 to TRBJ2-5; 7 bases fit TRBD1. The end of the DNA aligns better with TRBJ2-1, so the J call may be wrong. This CDR3 spans 17 amino acids. From germline, CDR1 is SGHDN and CDR2 FVKESK. The CDR3: CTSSQVPGGQGVNEQFF. The CDR3 coding sequence is TGTACCAGCAGCCAAGTACCGGGTGGTCAGGGGGTCAATGAGCAGTTCTTC.

This clonotype was detected a few times. An end of the junction differs from the germline gene, which may be a read error. The CDR3 DNA is TGTGCTAGCAGCTTAATGGTGGGACAGCAAGAGACCCAGTACTTC. Residues: CASSLMVGQQETQYF. V is TRBV7-7 and J is TRBJ2-5, with TRBD1 identical over 7 bases. The CDR3 is 15 amino acids. CDR1 and CDR2 (germline): SSHAT, FNYEAQ (reference sequence).